This T cell receptor (beta chain) was sequenced in a study of cytomegalovirus exposure and HLA in healthy donors. This CDR3 region has 15 residues. Germline trimming cut 6 bases from V and 2 bases from J; bases unmatched to any gene: 7. CDR1 is KGHSH and CDR2 is LQKENI in the germline V gene. Turning to this clone: Antigen specificity is unknown.

Findings of the study overall: Some segments of the V type, notably TRBV6-2 and TRBV6-3, were excluded as indistinguishable.

PCR amplification relied on 60 Vbeta primers (plus 13 Jbeta primers). Assay: immunoSEQ multiplex PCR; the TCRdb copy retains only in-frame clones and omits some. The table lists some 99,000 clones, about 74% of them singletons. Sequencing input: PBMCs. This chain uses TRBV18 with TRBJ2-3, with 8 bases matching TRBD2. This clonotype was obtained from a female donor in good health and CMV-seronegative. CDR3 in amino acids: CASSEGLEATDTQYF. DNA of the CDR3: TGTGCCAGCTCGGAGGGACTAGAGGCCACAGATACGCAGTATTTT.